The clone carrying this T cell receptor (beta chain) was detected a few times. Its antigen remains unidentified. This specimen comes from a study of shared clonotypes between healthy human individuals. Study conclusions and caveats: Read depth was anticipated to influence clonotype sharing among donors. The low donor count limited represented genetic and exposure-history diversity.

The CDR3 is 13 residues long. CDR1 and CDR2 from the germline V gene are SGHRS and YFSETQ. V shed 3 bases and J shed 4 bases, with 10 bases lying between them. Samples underwent the assay at deep level. Generated by immunoSEQ multiplex PCR, the TCRdb table keeps only in-frame clones and is missing some. The repertoire holds some 470,000 clones, with around 80% as singletons. This TCR derives from a middle-aged woman in good health. Some clones in this sample may be carry-over from other donors' samples. The V and J genes are TRBV5-1 and TRBJ2-5; D uncertain. Source material: PBMCs. The CDR3 loop is CASSSALGETQYF. Written as DNA, the CDR3 is TGCGCCAGCAGCTCAGCCCTGGGAGAGACCCAGTACTTC.